A single sample is the source of the 32 T cell receptor beta chains below, sequenced in a study of T-cell reconstitution after alpha-beta-depleted transplantation in children. Using unique molecular identifiers, the investigators prepared the TCRbeta library. TCRdb analysed the PCR reads with MiXCR anew, one entry per CDR3 protein. The sample records roughly 50,000 distinct CDR3 sequences, 40% to 55% being singletons. Sequencing used PBMCs, mostly from graft donor cells, obtained 360 days after TCRalphabeta/CD19-depleted stem cell transplant. The source of these receptors is a male patient aged 10 to 17 who had a stem cell transplant for acute lymphoblastic leukemia, so the T cells may come from the graft donor.

The chain is built from TRBV28 and TRBJ2-7, with 9 bases matching TRBD1. After removal of 7 bases from V and 2 bases from J, the junction contained 12 bases not matched to a gene. The germline gives CDR1 MDHEN, CDR2 SYDVKM. This CDR3 has 16 amino acids. DNA for the CDR3: TGTGCCAGCATCAGTTTGGGACAGGGATACACCTACGAGCAGTACTTC. Translated, it gives CASISLGQGYTYEQYF.

This chain joins TRBV20-1 and TRBJ2-2, with 7 bases fitting TRBD1. The CDR3 runs 15 residues. Germline CDR1 DFQATT, CDR2 SNEGSKA (reference sequence). V shed 6 bases, J shed 7 bases, and the junction held 14 bases outside the gene matches. In nucleotides, the CDR3 is TGCAGTGCCCAAGGGCGTCAGGGGGTCATCGGGGAGCTGTTTTTT. This encodes CSAQGRQGVIGELFF.

This clonotype was found a few times. This chain joins TRBV6-5 and TRBJ2-1; D is possibly TRBD1 (6 bases). CDR1 is MNHEY, CDR2 SVGAGI, per germline. The V and J ends lost 6 bases and 5 bases respectively, with 8 bases between them. This CDR3 is 12 amino acids long. CDR3 DNA sequence: TGTGCCAGCAGCCAGGGGAACAATGAGCAGTTCTTC. As protein: CASSQGNNEQFF.

The genes are TRBV27 and TRBJ2-2, with 9 bases aligning to TRBD2. Trimming removed 1 base from V and 1 base from J; junction bases left unmatched: 4. The CDR3 sequence is 17 residues long. Germline V gene lookup returns CDR1 MNHEY and CDR2 SMNVEV (reference sequence). DNA of the CDR3: TGTGCCAGCAGTTTATACGGACTAGCGCAGAACACCGGGGAGCTGTTTTTT. Its protein is CASSLYGLAQNTGELFF.

This chain joins TRBV7-9 and TRBJ1-2; D might be TRBD1 (5 bases). CDR3 size: 14 residues. Trimming took off 3 bases at V and 6 bases at J, with 14 bases between the two ends. The V gene's germline CDR1 is SEHNR and CDR2 FQNEAQ (reference sequence). This CDR3 reads CASSFGTSENGYTF. The DNA for the CDR3 is TGTGCCAGCAGCTTCGGGACTTCAGAGAATGGCTACACCTTC.

The chain links TRBV5-6 to TRBJ2-3; 7 bases match TRBD2. J lost 8 bases, V lost 2 bases, and 14 bases had no gene match. CDR1 and CDR2 from the germline V gene are SGHDT and YYEEEE. This CDR3 spans 16 amino acids. The CDR3 loop reads CASSFTSGTTRGTQYF. The CDR3 DNA follows: TGTGCCAGCAGCTTCACTTCCGGGACTACCCGAGGTACGCAGTATTTT.

This clonotype was counted only a few times. V and J are TRBV6-5 and TRBJ1-1; 7 positions match TRBD1. The CDR3 spans 14 residues. Germline assignment: CDR1 MNHEY and CDR2 SVGAGI. J gave up 7 bases and V 2 bases, and 7 bases lay outside the gene matches. The CDR3 region has the DNA TGTGCCAGCAGTTACCGAGGGACAGCCGTTGAAGCTTTCTTT. Its translation: CASSYRGTAVEAFF.

The chain recombines TRBV2 with TRBJ2-7; 9 bases match TRBD1. Germline CDR1 is SNHLY and CDR2 is FYNNEI. The CDR3 consists of 15 residues. V trimming: 6 bases; J trimming: 5 bases; junction bases outside the gene matches: 11. The CDR3 nucleotides are TGTGCCAGCAGGCCGGTAGGTGGGACAGGGAACGAGCAGTACTTC. Amino acids: CASRPVGGTGNEQYF.

The J gene is TRBJ2-1, the V gene TRBV2, with 10 bases aligning to TRBD2. The V gene's germline CDR1 is SNHLY and CDR2 FYNNEI. The CDR3 is made up of 14 amino acids. J lost 4 bases, V lost 7 bases, and 4 bases had no gene match. CDR3 DNA sequence: TGTGCCAGCACGGGACTAGCGTATTACAATGAGCAGTTCTTC. Its protein product is CASTGLAYYNEQFF.

The rearrangement links TRBV29-1 to TRBJ2-5, with D perhaps TRBD1 or TRBD2 (5 bases each). The CDR3 runs to 11 residues. V lost 4 bases, J lost 5 bases, and 8 bases lay in between. Germline V gene sequence: CDR1 SQVTM, CDR2 ANQGSEA. The CDR3 reads CSVGGLETQYF. DNA of the CDR3: TGCAGCGTTGGGGGGTTGGAGACCCAGTACTTC.

This chain connects TRBV7-2 to TRBJ2-7; the D gene is possibly TRBD1 (6 bases). CDR3 length: 15 residues. Trimming took off 2 bases at V and 5 bases at J, with 16 bases between the two ends. Germline V gene lookup returns CDR1 SGHTA and CDR2 FQGNSA. CDR3 bases: TGTGCCAGCAGCTTAACACCTTTGGCAGGGGACGAGCAGTACTTC. The encoded protein is CASSLTPLAGDEQYF.

This clonotype occurred many times. This chain connects TRBV2 to TRBJ2-6; D is undetermined. Germline V gene lookup returns CDR1 SNHLY and CDR2 FYNNEI. Trimming took 3 bases from V and 0 from J, leaving 3 bases between them. The CDR3 runs 14 residues. The CDR3 here is CASSDTSGANVLTF. The CDR3 nucleotides read TGTGCCAGCAGTGACACCTCTGGGGCCAACGTCCTGACTTTC.

The chain uses TRBV28 and TRBJ2-7, with unresolved D. CDR1 is MDHEN and CDR2 is SYDVKM in the germline V gene. V lost 1 base, J lost 2 bases, and 15 bases lay in between. CDR3 length: 16 residues. CDR3 in DNA: TGTGCCAGCAGTTTATCTCCCCGTGGCAGTACCTACGAGCAGTACTTC. Translating it yields CASSLSPRGSTYEQYF.

CDR3 loop: CSVDDGYTF. The DNA of the CDR3 is TGCAGCGTTGACGATGGCTACACCTTC. The chain carries TRBV29-1 and TRBJ1-2; no definite D call. CDR1 is SQVTM, CDR2 ANQGSEA, per germline. CDR3 length equals 9 residues. Trimming cost V 3 bases and J 6 bases, with 2 bases left between them.

The rearrangement links TRBV20-1 to TRBJ2-5; the D is unclear. Germline CDR1 and CDR2: DFQATT and SNEGSKA (reference sequence). Trimming shortened V by 1 base and J by 1 base, and 16 bases separated the two germline ends. CDR3 length: 16 residues. CDR3 nucleotides: TGCAGTGCTAGAGCGTGGGTCCTCGGGCCCCAAGAGACCCAGTACTTC. As protein: CSARAWVLGPQETQYF.

This clonotype appeared once. The CDR3 here is CASSLMGMAFSDTQYF. The CDR3 DNA reads as TGTGCCAGCAGCTTAATGGGTATGGCCTTTTCAGATACGCAGTATTTT. The chain couples TRBV7-9 to TRBJ2-3; no reliable D call. The CDR3 is 16 residues long. V was shortened by 2 bases and J by 4 bases, with 16 bases between the two germline ends. Germline loops: CDR1 SEHNR, CDR2 FQNEAQ (reference sequence).

The V gene is TRBV12-3 or TRBV12-4, the J gene TRBJ1-5; 7 nucleotides line up with TRBD1. V was pared by 2 bases and J by 2 bases, with 3 bases of the junction left unmatched. CDR3 length: 15 residues. The DNA for the CDR3 is TGTGCCAGCAGTTTATCAGGGGGGGGCAATCAGCCCCAGCATTTT. Residues: CASSLSGGGNQPQHF.

The chain joins TRBV21-1 to TRBJ1-1; no check of the table's D call, TRBD1, against the DNA was made. TRBV21-1 is listed as a pseudogene. The CDR3 has 20 amino acids. This CDR3 is CASSKDPGHPPGRGNTEAFF. In DNA, the CDR3 is TGTGCCAGCAGCAAAGATCCGGGACACCCCCCGGGCCGCGGGAACACTGAAGCTTTCTTT.

In its sample, this clonotype was seen a few times. The V and J genes are TRBV4-1 and TRBJ2-1, with 9 bases that match TRBD2. The CDR3 covers 15 residues. In germline, CDR1 is MGHRA, CDR2 YSYEKL. Unmatched junction bases numbered 4, after V lost 3 bases and J lost 4 bases. CDR3: CASSHVAGEYNEQFF. The CDR3 DNA follows: TGCGCCAGCAGCCACGTAGCGGGAGAGTACAATGAGCAGTTCTTC.

The chain recombines TRBV10-3 with TRBJ2-5, with 9 positions matching TRBD1. Germline V lookup: CDR1 ENHRY, CDR2 SYGVKD. V gave up 11 bases and J gave up 1 base; unmatched junction bases: 5. The length of the CDR3 is 13 residues. The CDR3 loop reads CASGQGIQETQYF. CDR3 coding DNA: TGTGCCTCTGGACAGGGGATCCAAGAGACCCAGTACTTC.

The rearrangement uses TRBV12-3 or TRBV12-4 and TRBJ2-7, with 10 bases fitting TRBD1. V was clipped by 6 bases and J by 4 bases; unmatched bases: 6. This CDR3 has 14 amino acids. The CDR3 sequence is CASSSRDRGYEQYF. The CDR3 region has the DNA TGTGCCAGCAGCTCTCGGGACAGGGGATACGAGCAGTACTTC.

V and J are TRBV11-2 and TRBJ2-7, with 9 bases identical to TRBD1. The CDR3 consists of 19 residues. V was pared by 1 base and J by 0 bases, with 13 bases of the junction left unmatched. Germline V lookup: CDR1 SGHAT, CDR2 FQNNGV. For the CDR3, the DNA is TGTGCCAGCAGCTTAGGGGGGACAGGGATCTATCCCGACTCCTACGAGCAGTACTTC. Its protein product is CASSLGGTGIYPDSYEQYF.

This clonotype was observed a handful of times. The chain has TRBV15 and TRBJ2-3, with D perhaps matching TRBD2 (6 bases). The CDR3 contains 18 residues. Trimming removed 0 bases from V and 2 bases from J, with 18 bases in between. Germline V CDR1 and CDR2: LNHNV, YYDKDF (reference sequence). CDR3 DNA sequence: TGTGCCACCAGCAGAGATGAGGGCGGGACGGTCAACACAGATACGCAGTATTTT. This sequence encodes CATSRDEGGTVNTDTQYF.

This clonotype was seen a few times. This sequence joins TRBV5-1 and TRBJ2-1, with TRBD1 matching 9 bases. Trimming took 4 bases from V and 3 from J; bases not matched to a gene: 20. CDR1 and CDR2 from the germline V gene are SGHRS and YFSETQ. The length of the CDR3 is 20 residues. The chain's CDR3 is CASSHPTGTGTYSHYNEQFF. CDR3 sequence (DNA): TGCGCCAGCAGCCACCCTACCGGGACAGGGACCTATTCCCACTACAATGAGCAGTTCTTC.

To note about this clonotype: One end of the junction fails to match germline, which may point to a read error. The chain joins TRBV6-5 to TRBJ1-2, with D possibly being TRBD1 (6 bases). CDR1 is MNHEY, CDR2 SVGAGI, per germline. The CDR3 is 11 amino acids. CDR3 residues: CASSYGSGTSF. CDR3 bases: TGTGCCAGCAGTTACGGATCCGGGACAAGCTTC.

The chain employs TRBV24-1 and TRBJ2-7; 7 nucleotides agree with TRBD1. From germline, CDR1 is KGHDR and CDR2 SFDVKD. The CDR3 runs to 15 residues. Trimming at V came to 3 bases and at J to 0 bases, leaving 4 bases not matched to a gene. CDR3 DNA sequence: TGTGCCACCAGTGATCCGGGACAGAGCTCCTACGAGCAGTACTTC. The encoded protein is CATSDPGQSSYEQYF.

This clonotype has a count of ten or more. The chain links TRBV10-3 to TRBJ2-2, with 12 bases aligning to TRBD2. In germline, CDR1 is ENHRY, CDR2 SYGVKD. The CDR3 sequence is 16 residues long. V lost 5 bases, J lost 4 bases, and 5 bases stayed unmatched. CDR3 DNA sequence: TGTGCCATCAGTCCGACTAGCGGGAGCAGCACCGGGGAGCTGTTTTTT. Translation: CAISPTSGSSTGELFF.

The chain employs TRBV7-9 and TRBJ1-5; D ambiguous. This CDR3 has 12 amino acids. V lost 1 base, J lost 12 bases, and 10 bases lay in between. Germline V lookup: CDR1 SEHNR, CDR2 FQNEAQ (reference sequence). The CDR3 DNA is TGTGCCAGCAGCTTAGACGGTCTGGACCAGCATTTT. Its translation: CASSLDGLDQHF.

The chain links TRBV12-3 or TRBV12-4 to TRBJ1-3, with D uncertain. The V gene lost 4 bases and the J gene lost 0 bases, with 13 bases spanning the gap. This CDR3 region has 16 residues. The CDR3 region is CASSSQTDSSGNTIYF. CDR3 in DNA: TGTGCCAGCAGTTCTCAGACGGATTCCTCTGGAAACACCATATATTTT.

The rearrangement uses TRBV24-1 and TRBJ2-6, with a tentative D call TRBD2 (6 bases). The V end was cut by 11 bases, the J end by 0 bases, with 19 bases between. CDR3 length equals 17 residues. The germline V gene encodes CDR1 KGHDR and CDR2 SFDVKD. CDR3 nucleotide sequence: TGTGCCATTACGGGACTCCCCGGCCGCTCTGGGGCCAACGTCCTGACTTTC. This encodes CAITGLPGRSGANVLTF.

The chain is built from TRBV7-9 and TRBJ2-1, with a tentative D call TRBD1 (6 bases). The CDR3 covers 16 residues. The V end lost 2 bases, the J end lost 3 bases, and 14 bases lay between the germline ends. The germline gives CDR1 SEHNR, CDR2 FQNEAQ (reference sequence). CDR3 in amino acids: CASSLLDRNLYNEQFF. For the CDR3, the DNA is TGTGCCAGCAGCTTACTCGACAGGAACCTCTACAATGAGCAGTTCTTC.

This clonotype was counted ten times or more. As DNA, the CDR3 is TGTGCCATCACGGGAGATATCTACAATGAGCAGTTCTTC. This codes for CAITGDIYNEQFF. The chain joins TRBV10-3 to TRBJ2-1, with D tentatively TRBD2 (6 bases). This CDR3 region has 13 residues. CDR1 and CDR2 (germline): ENHRY, SYGVKD. The V end lost 7 bases, the J end lost 3 bases, and 10 bases lay between the germline ends.